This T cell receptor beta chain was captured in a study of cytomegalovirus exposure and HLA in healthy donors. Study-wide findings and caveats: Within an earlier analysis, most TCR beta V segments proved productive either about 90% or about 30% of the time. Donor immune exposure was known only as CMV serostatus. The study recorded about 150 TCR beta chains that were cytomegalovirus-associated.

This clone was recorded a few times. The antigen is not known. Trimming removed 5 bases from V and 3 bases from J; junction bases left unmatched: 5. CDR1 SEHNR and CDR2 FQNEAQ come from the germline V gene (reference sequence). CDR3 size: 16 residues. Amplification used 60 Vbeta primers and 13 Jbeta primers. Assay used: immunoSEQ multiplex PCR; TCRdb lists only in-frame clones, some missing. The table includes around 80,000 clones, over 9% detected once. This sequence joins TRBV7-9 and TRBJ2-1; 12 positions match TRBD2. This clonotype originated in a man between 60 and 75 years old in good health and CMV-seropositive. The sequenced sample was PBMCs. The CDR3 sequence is CASSILAGGYYNEQFF. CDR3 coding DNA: TGTGCCAGCAGCATACTAGCGGGGGGATACTACAATGAGCAGTTCTTC. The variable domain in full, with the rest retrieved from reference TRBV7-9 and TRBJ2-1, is DTGVSQNPRHKITKRGQNVTFRCDPISEHNRLYWYRQTLGQGPEFLTYFQNEAQLEKSRLLSDRFSAERPKGSFSTLEIQRTEQGDSAMYLCASSILAGGYYNEQFFGPGTRLTVL.